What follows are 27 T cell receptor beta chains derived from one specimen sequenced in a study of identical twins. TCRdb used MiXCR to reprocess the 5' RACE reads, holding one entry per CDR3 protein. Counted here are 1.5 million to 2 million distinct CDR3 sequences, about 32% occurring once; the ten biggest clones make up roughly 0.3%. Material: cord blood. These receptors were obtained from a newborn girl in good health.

CDR3 DNA sequence: TGTGCCATCAGCCGAACTAGCGGGAGATCCTACAATGAGCAGTTCTTC. Translated, it gives CAISRTSGRSYNEQFF. The chain links TRBV10-3 to TRBJ2-1; 11 bases are shared with TRBD2. This CDR3 has 16 residues. Trimming took 6 bases from V and 1 from J; bases not matched to a gene: 5. The germline CDR1 and CDR2 sequences are ENHRY and SYGVKD.

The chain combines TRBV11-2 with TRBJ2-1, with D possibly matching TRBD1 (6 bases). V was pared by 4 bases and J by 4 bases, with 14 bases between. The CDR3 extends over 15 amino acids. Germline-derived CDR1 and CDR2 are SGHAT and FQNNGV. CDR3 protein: CASSSRTTGYNEQFF. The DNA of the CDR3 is TGTGCCAGCAGCTCTCGTACAACAGGGTACAATGAGCAGTTCTTC.

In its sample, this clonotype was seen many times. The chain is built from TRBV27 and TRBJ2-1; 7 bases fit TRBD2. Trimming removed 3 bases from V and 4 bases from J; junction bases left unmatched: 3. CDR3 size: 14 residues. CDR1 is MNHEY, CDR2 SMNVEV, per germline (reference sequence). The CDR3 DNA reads TGTGCCAGCAGTTTTGGTAGCGGGTACAATGAGCAGTTCTTC. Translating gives CASSFGSGYNEQFF.

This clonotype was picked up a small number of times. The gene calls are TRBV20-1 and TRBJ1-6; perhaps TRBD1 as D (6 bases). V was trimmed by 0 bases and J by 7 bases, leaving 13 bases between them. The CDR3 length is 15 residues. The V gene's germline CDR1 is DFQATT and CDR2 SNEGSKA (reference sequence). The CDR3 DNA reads TGCAGTGCTAGAGAGGCCAAGGGGGGAAATTCACCCCTCCACTTT. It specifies CSAREAKGGNSPLHF.

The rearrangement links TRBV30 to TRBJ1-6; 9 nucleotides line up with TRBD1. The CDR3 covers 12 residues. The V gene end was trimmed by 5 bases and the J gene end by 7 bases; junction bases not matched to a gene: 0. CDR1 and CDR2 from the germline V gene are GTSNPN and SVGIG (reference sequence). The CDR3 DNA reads TGTGCCTGGGGACAGGGGAATTCACCCCTCCACTTT. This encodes CAWGQGNSPLHF. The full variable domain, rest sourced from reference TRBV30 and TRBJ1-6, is SQTIHQWPATLVQPVGSPLSLECTVEGTSNPNLYWYRQAAGRGLQLLFYSVGIGQISSEVPQNLSASRPQDRQFILSSKKLLLSDSGFYLCAWGQGNSPLHFGNGTRLTVT.

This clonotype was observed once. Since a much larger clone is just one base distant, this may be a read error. CDR3 nucleotides: TGTGCCAGCGGCCTAGCACAGCACATTCAGTACTTC. Protein product: CASGLAQHIQYF. This chain links TRBV7-9 with TRBJ2-4, with TRBD2 as a possible D gene (5 bases). The V end was cut by 8 bases, the J end by 8 bases, with 13 bases between. The CDR3 loop spans 12 amino acids. Per the germline V gene, CDR1 is SEHNR and CDR2 is FQNEAQ (reference sequence).

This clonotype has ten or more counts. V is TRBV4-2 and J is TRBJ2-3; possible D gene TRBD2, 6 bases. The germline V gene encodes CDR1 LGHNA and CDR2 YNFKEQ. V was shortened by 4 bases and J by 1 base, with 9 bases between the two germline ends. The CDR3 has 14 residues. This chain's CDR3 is CASSLRLGTDTQYF. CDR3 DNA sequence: TGTGCCAGCAGCCTCCGACTAGGCACAGATACGCAGTATTTT.

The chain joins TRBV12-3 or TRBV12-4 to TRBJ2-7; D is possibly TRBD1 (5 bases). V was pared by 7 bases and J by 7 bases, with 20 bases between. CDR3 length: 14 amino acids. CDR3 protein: CASIRQYPYNEQYF. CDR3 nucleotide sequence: TGTGCCAGCATCAGACAGTACCCTTACAATGAGCAGTACTTC.

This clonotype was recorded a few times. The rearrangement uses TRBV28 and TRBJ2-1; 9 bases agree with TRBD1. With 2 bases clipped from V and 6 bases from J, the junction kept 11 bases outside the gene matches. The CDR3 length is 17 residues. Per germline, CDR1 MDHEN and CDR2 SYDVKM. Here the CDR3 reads CASSLPLTGTGLNEQFF. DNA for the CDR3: TGTGCCAGCAGTTTACCTCTAACCGGGACAGGGCTCAATGAGCAGTTCTTC.

CDR3 residues: CASSPFMSQHF. The CDR3 coding sequence is TGTGCCAGCAGCCCTTTTATGTCCCAGCATTTT. The V and J genes are TRBV21-1 and TRBJ1-5. TRBV21-1 is noted as a pseudogene. The CDR3 runs to 11 residues.

CDR3 sequence (DNA): TGTGCCAGCAGCTTAGGGGACCGGGACCGCCATACGCAGTATTTT. This encodes CASSLGDRDRHTQYF. The genes are TRBV11-2 and TRBJ2-3; either TRBD1 or TRBD2 may fit D (5 bases each). V was trimmed by 1 base and J by 7 bases, leaving 15 bases between them. CDR3 length: 15 residues. Germline-derived CDR1 and CDR2 are SGHAT and FQNNGV.

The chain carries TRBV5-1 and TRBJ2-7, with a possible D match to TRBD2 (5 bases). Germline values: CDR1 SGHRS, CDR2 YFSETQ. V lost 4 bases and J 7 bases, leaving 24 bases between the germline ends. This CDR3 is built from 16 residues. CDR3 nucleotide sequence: TGCGCCAGCAGCCCGTCGACTACCCGCTCCTACAATGAGCAGTACTTC. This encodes CASSPSTTRSYNEQYF.

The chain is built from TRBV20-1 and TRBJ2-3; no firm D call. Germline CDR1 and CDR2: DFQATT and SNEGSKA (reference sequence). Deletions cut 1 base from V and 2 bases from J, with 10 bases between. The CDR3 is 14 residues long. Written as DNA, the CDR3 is TGCAGTGCTAGAGGGCTAGAAAACACAGATACGCAGTATTTT. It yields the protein CSARGLENTDTQYF.

The CDR3 spells CSARASGGMQFF. The CDR3 coding sequence is TGCAGTGCTAGGGCTAGCGGGGGGATGCAGTTCTTC. The chain is built from TRBV20-1 and TRBJ2-1; 11 positions match TRBD2. Trimming at V came to 3 bases and at J to 12 bases, leaving 4 bases not matched to a gene. Germline lookup yields CDR1 DFQATT and CDR2 SNEGSKA (reference sequence). This CDR3 contains 12 residues.

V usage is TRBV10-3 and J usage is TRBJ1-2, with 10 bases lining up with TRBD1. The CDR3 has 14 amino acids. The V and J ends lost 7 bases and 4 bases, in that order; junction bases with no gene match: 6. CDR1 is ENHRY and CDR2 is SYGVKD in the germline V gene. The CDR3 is CAITGQGVAYGYTF. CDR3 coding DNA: TGTGCCATCACCGGACAGGGGGTAGCCTATGGCTACACCTTC.

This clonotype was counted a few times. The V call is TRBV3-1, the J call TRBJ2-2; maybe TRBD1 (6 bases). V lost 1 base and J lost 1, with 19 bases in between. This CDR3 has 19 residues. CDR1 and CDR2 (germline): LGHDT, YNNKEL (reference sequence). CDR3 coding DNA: TGTGCCAGCAGCCAAGGCCGATTCTTCGTGGGACAGAACACCGGGGAGCTGTTTTTT. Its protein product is CASSQGRFFVGQNTGELFF.

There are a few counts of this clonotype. The CDR3 bases are TGTGCCAGCAGGGGAGCGCGGGATCGAGAGGAGACCCAGTACTTC. It codes for CASRGARDREETQYF. The genes are TRBV12-3 or TRBV12-4 and TRBJ2-5, with TRBD2 as a possible D gene (6 bases). CDR3 length: 15 residues. Between the trimmed V and J ends, which lost 6 bases and 5 bases, there was a span of 19 bases.

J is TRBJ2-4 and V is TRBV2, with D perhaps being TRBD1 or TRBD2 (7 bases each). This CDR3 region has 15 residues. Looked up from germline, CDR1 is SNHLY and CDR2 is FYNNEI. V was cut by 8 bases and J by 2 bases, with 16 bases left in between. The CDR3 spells CASRRGGEPKNIQYF. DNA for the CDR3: TGTGCCAGCCGCAGGGGGGGGGAACCCAAAAACATTCAGTACTTC.

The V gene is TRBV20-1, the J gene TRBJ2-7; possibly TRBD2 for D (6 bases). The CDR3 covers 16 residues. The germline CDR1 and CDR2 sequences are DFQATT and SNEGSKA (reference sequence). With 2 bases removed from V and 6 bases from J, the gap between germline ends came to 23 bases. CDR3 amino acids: CSARNRVAGPSPEQYF. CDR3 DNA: TGCAGTGCTAGAAATAGAGTCGCGGGGCCCTCCCCCGAGCAGTACTTC.

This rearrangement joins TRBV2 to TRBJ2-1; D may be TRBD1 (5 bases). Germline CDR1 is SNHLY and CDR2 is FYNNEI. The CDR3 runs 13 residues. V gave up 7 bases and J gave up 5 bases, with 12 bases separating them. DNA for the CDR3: TGTGCCAGCAAACAGGTCCGGGACAATGAGCAGTTCTTC. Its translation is CASKQVRDNEQFF.

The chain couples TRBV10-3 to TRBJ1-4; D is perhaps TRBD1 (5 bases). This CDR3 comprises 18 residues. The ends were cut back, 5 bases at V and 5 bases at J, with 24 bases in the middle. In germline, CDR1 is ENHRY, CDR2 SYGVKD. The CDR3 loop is CAISHARTPRERNEKLFF. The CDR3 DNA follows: TGTGCCATCAGTCATGCCAGGACACCCCGAGAGAGAAATGAAAAACTGTTTTTT.

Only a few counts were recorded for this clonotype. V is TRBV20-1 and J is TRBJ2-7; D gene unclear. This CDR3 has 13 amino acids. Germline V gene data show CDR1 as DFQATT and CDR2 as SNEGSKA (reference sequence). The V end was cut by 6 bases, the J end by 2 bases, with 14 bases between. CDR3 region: CSAPDPNAYEQYF. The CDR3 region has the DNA TGCAGTGCGCCCGACCCAAATGCCTACGAGCAGTACTTC.

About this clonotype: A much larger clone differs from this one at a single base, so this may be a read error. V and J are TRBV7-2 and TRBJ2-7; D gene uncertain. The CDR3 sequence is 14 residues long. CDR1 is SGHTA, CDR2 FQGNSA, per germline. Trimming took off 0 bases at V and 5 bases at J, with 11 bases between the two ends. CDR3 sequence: CASSLASSVNEQYF. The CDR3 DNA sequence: TGTGCCAGCAGCTTAGCGTCCTCGGTCAACGAGCAGTACTTC.

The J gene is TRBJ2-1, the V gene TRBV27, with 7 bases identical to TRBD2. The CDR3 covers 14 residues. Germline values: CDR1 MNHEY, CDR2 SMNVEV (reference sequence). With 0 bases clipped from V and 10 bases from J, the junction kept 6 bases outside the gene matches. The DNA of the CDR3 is TGTGCCAGCAGTTTATCCCGGGGGGTGGGGGAGCAGTTCTTC. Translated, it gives CASSLSRGVGEQFF.

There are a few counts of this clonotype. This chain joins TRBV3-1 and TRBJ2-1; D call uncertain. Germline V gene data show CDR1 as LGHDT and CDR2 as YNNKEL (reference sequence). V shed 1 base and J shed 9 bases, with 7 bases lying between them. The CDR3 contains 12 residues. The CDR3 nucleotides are TGTGCCAGCAGCCAAGTGGCTTCTGAGCAGTTCTTC. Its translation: CASSQVASEQFF.

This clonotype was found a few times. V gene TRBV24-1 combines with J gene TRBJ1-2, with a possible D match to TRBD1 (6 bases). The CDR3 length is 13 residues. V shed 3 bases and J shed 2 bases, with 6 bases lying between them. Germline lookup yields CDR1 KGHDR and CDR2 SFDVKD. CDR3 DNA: TGTGCCACCAGTGATACAGGGAACTATGGCTACACCTTC. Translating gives CATSDTGNYGYTF.

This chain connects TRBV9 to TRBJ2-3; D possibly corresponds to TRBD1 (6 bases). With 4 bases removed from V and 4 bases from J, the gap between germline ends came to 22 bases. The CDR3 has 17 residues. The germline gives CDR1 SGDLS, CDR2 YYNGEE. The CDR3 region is CASSLRRGGPGADTQYF. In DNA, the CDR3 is TGTGCCAGCAGCCTCCGAAGAGGGGGACCAGGGGCAGATACGCAGTATTTT.